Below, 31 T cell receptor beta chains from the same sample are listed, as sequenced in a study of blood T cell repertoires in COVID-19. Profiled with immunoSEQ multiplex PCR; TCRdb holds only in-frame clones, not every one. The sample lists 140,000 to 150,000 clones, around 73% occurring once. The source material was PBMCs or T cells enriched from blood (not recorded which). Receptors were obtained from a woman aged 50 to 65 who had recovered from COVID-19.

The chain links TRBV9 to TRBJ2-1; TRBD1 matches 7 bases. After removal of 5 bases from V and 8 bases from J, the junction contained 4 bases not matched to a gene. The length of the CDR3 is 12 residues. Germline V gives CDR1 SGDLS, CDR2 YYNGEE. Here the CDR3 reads CASRQDRDEQFF. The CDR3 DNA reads TGTGCCAGCAGACAAGACAGGGATGAGCAGTTCTTC.

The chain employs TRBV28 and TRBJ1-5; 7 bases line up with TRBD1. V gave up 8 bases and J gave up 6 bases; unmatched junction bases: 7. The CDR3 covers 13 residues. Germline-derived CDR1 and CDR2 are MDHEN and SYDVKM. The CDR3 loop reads CASGNRGGQPQHF. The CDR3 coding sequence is TGTGCCAGCGGTAACAGGGGAGGTCAGCCCCAGCATTTT.

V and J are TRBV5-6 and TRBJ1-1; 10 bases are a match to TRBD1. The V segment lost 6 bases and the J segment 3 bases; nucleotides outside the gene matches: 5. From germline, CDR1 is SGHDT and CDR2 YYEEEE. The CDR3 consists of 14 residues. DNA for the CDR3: TGTGCCAGCACCAGACAGGGGGCCGACACTGAAGCTTTCTTT. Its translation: CASTRQGADTEAFF.

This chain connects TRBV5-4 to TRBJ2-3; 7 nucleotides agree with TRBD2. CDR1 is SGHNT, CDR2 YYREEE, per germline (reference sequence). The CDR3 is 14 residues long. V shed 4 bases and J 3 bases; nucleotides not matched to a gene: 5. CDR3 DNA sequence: TGTGCCAGCAGCGGGGGGGTAGGAACAGATACGCAGTATTTT. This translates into CASSGGVGTDTQYF.

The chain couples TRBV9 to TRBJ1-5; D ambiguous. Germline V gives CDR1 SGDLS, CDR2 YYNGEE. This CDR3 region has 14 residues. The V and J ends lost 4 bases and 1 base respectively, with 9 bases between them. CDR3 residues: CASSPQWSNQPQHF. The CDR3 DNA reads TGTGCCAGCAGCCCTCAGTGGAGCAATCAGCCCCAGCATTTT.

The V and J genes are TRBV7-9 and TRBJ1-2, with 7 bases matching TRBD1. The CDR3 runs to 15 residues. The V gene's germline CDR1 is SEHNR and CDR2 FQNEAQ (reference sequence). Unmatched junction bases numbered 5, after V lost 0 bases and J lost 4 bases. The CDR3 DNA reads TGTGCCAGCAGCTTAGCCCAGACAGGGACCTATGGCTACACCTTC. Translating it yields CASSLAQTGTYGYTF.

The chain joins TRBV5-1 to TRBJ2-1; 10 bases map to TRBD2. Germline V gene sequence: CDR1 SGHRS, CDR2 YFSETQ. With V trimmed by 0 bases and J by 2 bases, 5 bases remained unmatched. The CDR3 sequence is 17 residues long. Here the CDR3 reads CASSLELAGTPYNEQFF. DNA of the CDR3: TGCGCCAGCAGCTTGGAACTAGCGGGGACGCCCTACAATGAGCAGTTCTTC.

CDR3 sequence: CSVKNRGLYEQYF. DNA for the CDR3: TGCAGCGTGAAGAACAGGGGGCTCTACGAGCAGTACTTC. This chain links TRBV29-1 with TRBJ2-7; 9 bases agree with TRBD1. Per the germline V gene, CDR1 is SQVTM and CDR2 is ANQGSEA. CDR3 length equals 13 residues. V shed 6 bases, J shed 3 bases, and the junction held 6 bases outside the gene matches.

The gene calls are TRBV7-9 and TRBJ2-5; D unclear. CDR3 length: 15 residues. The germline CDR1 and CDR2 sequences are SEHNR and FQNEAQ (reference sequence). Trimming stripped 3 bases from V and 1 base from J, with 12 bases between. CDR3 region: CASSLSLGPQETQYF. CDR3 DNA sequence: TGTGCCAGCAGCTTGTCTCTGGGCCCCCAAGAGACCCAGTACTTC.

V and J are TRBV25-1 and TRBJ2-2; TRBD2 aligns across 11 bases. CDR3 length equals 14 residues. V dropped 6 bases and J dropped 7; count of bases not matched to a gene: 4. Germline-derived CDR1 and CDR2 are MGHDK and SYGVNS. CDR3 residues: CASRPSGGIGELFF. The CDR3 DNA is TGTGCCAGCAGGCCTAGCGGGGGGATCGGGGAGCTGTTTTTT.

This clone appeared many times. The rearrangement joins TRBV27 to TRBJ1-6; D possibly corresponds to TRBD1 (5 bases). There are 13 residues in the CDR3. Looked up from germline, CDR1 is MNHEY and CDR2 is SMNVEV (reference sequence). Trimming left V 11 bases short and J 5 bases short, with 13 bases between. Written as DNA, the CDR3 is TGTGCCGGTGGGAGGGGCCATAATTCACCCCTCCACTTT. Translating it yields CAGGRGHNSPLHF.

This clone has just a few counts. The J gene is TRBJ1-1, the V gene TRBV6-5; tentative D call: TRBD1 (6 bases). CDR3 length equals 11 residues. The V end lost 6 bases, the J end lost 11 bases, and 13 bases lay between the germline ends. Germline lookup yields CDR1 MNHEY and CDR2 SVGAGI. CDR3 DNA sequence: TGTGCCAGCAGGCAGGGGTGGCGGGCTTTCTTT. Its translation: CASRQGWRAFF.

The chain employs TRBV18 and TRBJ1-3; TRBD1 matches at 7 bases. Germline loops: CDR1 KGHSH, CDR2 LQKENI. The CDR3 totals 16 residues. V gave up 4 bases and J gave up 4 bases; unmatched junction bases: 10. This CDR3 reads CASSLPNRDSGNTIYF. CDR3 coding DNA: TGTGCCAGCTCACTACCAAACCGGGACAGCGGAAACACCATATATTTT.

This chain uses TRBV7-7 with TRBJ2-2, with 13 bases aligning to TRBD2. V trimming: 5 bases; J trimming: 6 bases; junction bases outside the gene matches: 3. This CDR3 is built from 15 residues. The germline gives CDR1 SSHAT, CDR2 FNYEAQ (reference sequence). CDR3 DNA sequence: TGTGCCAGCAGCCCCGGACTAGCGGGGGCCGGGGAGCTGTTTTTT. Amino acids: CASSPGLAGAGELFF.

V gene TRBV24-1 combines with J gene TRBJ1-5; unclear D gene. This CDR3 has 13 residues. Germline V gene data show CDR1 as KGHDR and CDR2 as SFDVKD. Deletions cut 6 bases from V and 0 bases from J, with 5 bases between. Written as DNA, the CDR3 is TGTGCCACCAGTCAGAATAGCAATCAGCCCCAGCATTTT. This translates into CATSQNSNQPQHF.

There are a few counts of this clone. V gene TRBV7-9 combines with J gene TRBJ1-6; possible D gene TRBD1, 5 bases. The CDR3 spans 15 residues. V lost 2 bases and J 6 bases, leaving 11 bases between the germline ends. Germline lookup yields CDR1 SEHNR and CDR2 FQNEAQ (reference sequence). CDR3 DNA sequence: TGTGCCAGCAGCTTACAGGGAGGTCTTAATTCACCCCTCCACTTT. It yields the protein CASSLQGGLNSPLHF.

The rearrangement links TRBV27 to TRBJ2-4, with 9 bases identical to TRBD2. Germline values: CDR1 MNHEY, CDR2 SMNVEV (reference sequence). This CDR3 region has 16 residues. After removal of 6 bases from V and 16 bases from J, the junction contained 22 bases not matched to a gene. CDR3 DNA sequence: TGTGCCAGCAGACCTAGTTTCAGCGGGGGGCCTCCCCTGCGATACTTC. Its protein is CASRPSFSGGPPLRYF.

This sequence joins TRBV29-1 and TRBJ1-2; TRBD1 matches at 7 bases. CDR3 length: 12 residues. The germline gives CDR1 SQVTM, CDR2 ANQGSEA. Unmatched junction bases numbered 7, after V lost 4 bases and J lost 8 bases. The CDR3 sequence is CSVGTGATGYTF. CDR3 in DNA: TGCAGCGTTGGTACAGGGGCGACCGGCTACACCTTC.

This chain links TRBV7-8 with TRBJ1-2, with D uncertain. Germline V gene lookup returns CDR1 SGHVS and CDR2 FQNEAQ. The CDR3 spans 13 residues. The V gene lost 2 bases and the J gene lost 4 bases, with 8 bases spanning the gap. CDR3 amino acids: CASSLPQSYGYTF. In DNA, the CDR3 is TGTGCCAGCAGCTTACCACAGAGCTATGGCTACACCTTC. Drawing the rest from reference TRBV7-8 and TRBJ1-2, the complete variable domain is GAGVSQSPRYKVAKRGQDVALRCDPISGHVSLFWYQQALGQGPEFLTYFQNEAQLDKSGLPSDRFFAERPEGSVSTLKIQRTQQEDSAVYLCASSLPQSYGYTFGSGTRLTVV.

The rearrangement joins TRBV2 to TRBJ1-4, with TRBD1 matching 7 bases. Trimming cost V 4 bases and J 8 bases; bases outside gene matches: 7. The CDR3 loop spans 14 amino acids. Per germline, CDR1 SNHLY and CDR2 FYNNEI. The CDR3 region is CASSGNRGDEKLFF. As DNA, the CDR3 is TGTGCCAGCAGTGGGAACAGGGGTGACGAAAAACTGTTTTTT.

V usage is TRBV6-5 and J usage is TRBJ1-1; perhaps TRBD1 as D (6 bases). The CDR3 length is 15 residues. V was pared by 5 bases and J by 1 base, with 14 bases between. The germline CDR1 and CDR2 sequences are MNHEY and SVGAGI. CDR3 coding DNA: TGTGCCAGCAGTCCTCCGGGAGGGGGGAACACTGAAGCTTTCTTT. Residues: CASSPPGGGNTEAFF.

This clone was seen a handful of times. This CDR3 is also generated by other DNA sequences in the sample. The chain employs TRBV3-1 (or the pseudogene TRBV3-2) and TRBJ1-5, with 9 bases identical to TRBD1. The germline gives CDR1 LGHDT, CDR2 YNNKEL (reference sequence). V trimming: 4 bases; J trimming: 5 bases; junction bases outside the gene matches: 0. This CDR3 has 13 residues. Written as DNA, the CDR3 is TGTGCCAGCAGCCGGGACAGGGATCAGCCCCAGCATTTT. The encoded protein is CASSRDRDQPQHF.

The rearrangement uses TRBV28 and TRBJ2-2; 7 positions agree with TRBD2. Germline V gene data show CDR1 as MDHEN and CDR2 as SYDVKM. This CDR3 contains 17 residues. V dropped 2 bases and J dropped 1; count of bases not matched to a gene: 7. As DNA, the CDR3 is TGTGCCAGCAGTTTACTAGGACTAGGGATGAACACCGGGGAGCTGTTTTTT. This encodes CASSLLGLGMNTGELFF.

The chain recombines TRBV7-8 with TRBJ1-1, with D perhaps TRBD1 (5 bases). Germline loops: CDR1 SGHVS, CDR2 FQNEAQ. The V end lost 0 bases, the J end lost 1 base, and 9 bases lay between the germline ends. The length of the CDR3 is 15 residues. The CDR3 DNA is TGTGCCAGCAGCTTAGCGGCAGGGTGGAACACTGAAGCTTTCTTT. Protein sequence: CASSLAAGWNTEAFF.

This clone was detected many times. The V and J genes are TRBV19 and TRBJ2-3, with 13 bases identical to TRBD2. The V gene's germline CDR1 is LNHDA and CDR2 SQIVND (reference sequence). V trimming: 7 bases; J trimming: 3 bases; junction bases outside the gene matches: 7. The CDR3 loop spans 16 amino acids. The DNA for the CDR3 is TGTGCCAGTATGGGACTAGCGGGAAGAGGGACAGATACGCAGTATTTT. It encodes CASMGLAGRGTDTQYF.

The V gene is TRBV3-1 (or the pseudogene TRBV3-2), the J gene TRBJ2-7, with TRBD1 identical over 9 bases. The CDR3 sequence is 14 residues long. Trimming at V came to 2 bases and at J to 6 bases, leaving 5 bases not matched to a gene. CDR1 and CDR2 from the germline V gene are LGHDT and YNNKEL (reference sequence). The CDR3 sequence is CASSQRDRVREQYF. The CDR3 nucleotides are TGTGCCAGCAGCCAAAGGGACAGGGTACGCGAGCAGTACTTC.

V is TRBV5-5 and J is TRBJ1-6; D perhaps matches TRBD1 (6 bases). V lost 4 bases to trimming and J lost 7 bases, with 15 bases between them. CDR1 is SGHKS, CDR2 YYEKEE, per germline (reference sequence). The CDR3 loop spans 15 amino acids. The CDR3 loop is CASSVQGGSNSPLHF. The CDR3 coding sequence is TGTGCCAGCAGCGTCCAAGGGGGAAGCAATTCACCCCTCCACTTT.

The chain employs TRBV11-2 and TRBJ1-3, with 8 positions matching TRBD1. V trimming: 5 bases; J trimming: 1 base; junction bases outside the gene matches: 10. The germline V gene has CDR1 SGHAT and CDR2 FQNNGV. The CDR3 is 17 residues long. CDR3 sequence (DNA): TGTGCCAGCAGCCGCAGGGGGCTAGGGACTTCTGGAAACACCATATATTTT. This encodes CASSRRGLGTSGNTIYF.

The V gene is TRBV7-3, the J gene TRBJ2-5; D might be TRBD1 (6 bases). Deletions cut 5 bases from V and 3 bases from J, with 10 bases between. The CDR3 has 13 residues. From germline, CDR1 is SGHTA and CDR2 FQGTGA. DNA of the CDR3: TGTGCCAGCAGCCGGCGGACAGAAGAGACCCAGTACTTC. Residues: CASSRRTEETQYF.

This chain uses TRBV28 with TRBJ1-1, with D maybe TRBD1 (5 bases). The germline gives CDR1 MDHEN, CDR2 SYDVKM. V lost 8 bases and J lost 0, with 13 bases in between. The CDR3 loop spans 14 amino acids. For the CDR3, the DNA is TGTGCCAGCTCCCGGGGGGGTATGAACACTGAAGCTTTCTTT. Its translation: CASSRGGMNTEAFF.

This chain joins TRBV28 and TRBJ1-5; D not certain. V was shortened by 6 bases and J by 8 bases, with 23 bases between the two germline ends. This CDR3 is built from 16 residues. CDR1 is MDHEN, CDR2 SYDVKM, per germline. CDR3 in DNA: TGTGCCAGCAGCCGCAATGGAGGCAGACTCCTCGAGCCCCAGCATTTT. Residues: CASSRNGGRLLEPQHF.